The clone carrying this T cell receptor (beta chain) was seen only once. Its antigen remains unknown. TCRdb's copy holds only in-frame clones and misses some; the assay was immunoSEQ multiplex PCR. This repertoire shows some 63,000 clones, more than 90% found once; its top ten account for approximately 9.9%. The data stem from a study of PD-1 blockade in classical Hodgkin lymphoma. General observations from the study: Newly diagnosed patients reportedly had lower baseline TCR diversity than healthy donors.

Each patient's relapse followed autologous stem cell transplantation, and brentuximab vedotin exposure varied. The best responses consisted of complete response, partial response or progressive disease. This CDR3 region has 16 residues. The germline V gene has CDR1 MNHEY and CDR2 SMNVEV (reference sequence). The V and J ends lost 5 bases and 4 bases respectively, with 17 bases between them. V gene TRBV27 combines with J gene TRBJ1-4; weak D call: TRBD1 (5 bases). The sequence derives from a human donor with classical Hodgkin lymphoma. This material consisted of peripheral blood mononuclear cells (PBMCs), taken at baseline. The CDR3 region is CASSPSGFPLNEKLFF. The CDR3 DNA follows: TGTGCCAGCAGTCCCTCAGGGTTTCCCCTTAATGAAAAACTGTTTTTT.